This T cell receptor (beta chain) is from a study of blood T cell repertoires in COVID-19 (TCRdb year 2020). Regarding the study in general: The collaborator samples originated in the United States, Italy and Spain and spanned the acute and convalescent phases of COVID-19. The repertoires were released in a freely available public database meant as a resource for research on the immune response to SARS-CoV-2. Where available, HLA class I and class II types were obtained from metadata supplied by the sample provider rather than from assay-based typing. Samples were obtained from the ongoing ImmuneRACE study (first 160 participants) and from 1,254 subjects provided by 6 global collaborators. The material from the prospective study consisted of cDNA or gDNA derived from T cells, B-cell-depleted T cells, or PBMCs. Subjects who had been exposed to COVID-19, were actively infected with it, or had recovered from it provided the deeply sampled blood TCRbeta repertoires that made up the dataset. A de-identified subject ID, COVID-19 status, age in years and sex were almost always included in the sample metadata.

A word on this clone: Its antigen has not been determined. Per-base quality was not reported, and no clone a single base away is much larger than it.

The paper as a whole reports these results and caveats: Clinical and demographic metadata were provided uncurated, with the amount varying by source and participant.

Here V drops 4 bases and J drops 10 bases, and the junction holds 16 bases not matched to any gene. The germline V gene specifies MGHRA as CDR1 and YSYEKL as CDR2. There are 17 amino acids in the CDR3, from cysteine to phenylalanine inclusive. This entry keeps only the CDR3 DNA: 51 bases, framed from base 1. One collaborating source in Seattle enrolled patients during active infection and followed them longitudinally through the course of disease. Collaborating institutions collected whole blood in K2EDTA tubes following their own protocols. For TCRbeta analysis, collaborators shipped samples in one of three forms: frozen whole blood, isolated PBMCs, or DNA extracted from either of those sample types. TCRbeta CDR3 regions were amplified from genomic DNA by means of the immunoSEQ Assay, a bias-controlled multiplex PCR. As for how the authors treated the data: Nucleated cell counts per sample were estimated from amplification of reference gene primers within the assay. Sequence reads were collapsed and filtered to measure the absolute abundance of every unique TCRbeta CDR3 rearrangement. Productive Simpson clonality was computed per sample as the square root of Simpson's diversity index over productive rearrangements. TCRdb's version of the immuneACCESS table is confined to in-frame rearrangements and falls short of the full clone set. An unresolved V gene accounts for under half of the shortfall where checked; the remainder is of unknown origin. That table furnishes V, J and clone size, whereas the DNA furnished D and trimming. The sample profile shows some 72,000 clones; 65% to 85% of them were found once. The ten largest account for about 13% of the sample.

Sequenced: peripheral blood. The V gene is TRBV4-1 and the J gene is TRBJ2-1; 10 middle bases align to TRBD2. This clonotype was sampled from a man aged 50-59 years with COVID-19, enrolled during active disease. The DNA is TGCGCCAGCAGCCCAAGTTCACTAAGCGGGAGGGCTAGCGAGCAGTTCTTC. Translated, this is CASSPSSLSGRASEQFF.